This TCR beta chain was found in a study of cytomegalovirus exposure and HLA in healthy donors. Findings and caveats of the study: Cytomegalovirus-associated TCR beta chains were listed, numbering some 150. Within an earlier analysis, most TCR beta V segments proved productive either about 90% or about 30% of the time. Researchers reported in a later analysis that common viral pathogens appeared linked to several top clusters.

Use of 60 Vbeta and 13 Jbeta primers characterized the PCR. Some clones are missing from TCRdb's copy, which holds only in-frame ones; the method was immunoSEQ multiplex PCR. The sample shows 140,000 or so clones, approximately 85% of them seen only once. As regards this clone: Its antigen is undetermined.

V gave up 4 bases and J gave up 4 bases, with 13 bases separating them. The germline CDR1 and CDR2 sequences are LNHDA and SQIVND (reference sequence). This CDR3 spans 14 amino acids. Input material: PBMCs. This chain uses TRBV19 with TRBJ1-1, with D tentatively TRBD1 (6 bases). The clonotype comes from a woman in her forties in good health and CMV-seronegative. DNA of the CDR3: TGTGCCAGTAGTAGCCGGACAGCCTTCACTGAAGCTTTCTTT. Residues: CASSSRTAFTEAFF.